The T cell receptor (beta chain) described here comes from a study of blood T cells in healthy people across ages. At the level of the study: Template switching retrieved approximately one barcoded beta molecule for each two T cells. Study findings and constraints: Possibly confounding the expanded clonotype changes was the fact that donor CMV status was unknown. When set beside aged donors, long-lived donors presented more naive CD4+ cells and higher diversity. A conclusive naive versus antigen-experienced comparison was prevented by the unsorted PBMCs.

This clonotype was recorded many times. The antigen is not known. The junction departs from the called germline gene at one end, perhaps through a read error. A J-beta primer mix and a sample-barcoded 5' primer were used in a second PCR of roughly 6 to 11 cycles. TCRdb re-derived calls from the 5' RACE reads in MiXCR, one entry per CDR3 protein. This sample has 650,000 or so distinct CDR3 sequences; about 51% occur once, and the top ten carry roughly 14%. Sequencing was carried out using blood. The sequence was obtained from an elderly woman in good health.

The CDR3 DNA is TGCGCCAGCAGCTTGCGGGACAGCACAGATACGCAGTATTTT. It codes for CASSLRDSTDTQYF. The gene calls are TRBV7-9 and TRBJ2-3, with TRBD2 as a possible D gene (6 bases). CDR1 SEHNR and CDR2 FQNEAQ come from the germline V gene (reference sequence). CDR3 length: 14 amino acids. The complete variable domain, with remaining parts taken from reference TRBV7-9 and TRBJ2-3, reads DTGVSQNPRHKITKRGQNVTFRCDPISEHNRLYWYRQTLGQGPEFLTYFQNEAQLEKSRLLSDRFSAERPKGSFSTLEIQRTEQGDSAMYLCASSLRDSTDTQYFGPGTRLTVL.